A single sample is the source of the 9 T cell receptor beta chains below, sequenced in a study of shared clonotypes between healthy human individuals. TCRdb's table, derived via immunoSEQ multiplex PCR, lists solely in-frame clones and lacks some. This repertoire shows around 700,000 clones, about 74% found once; its top ten account for less than 2%. Sequenced: memory CD4+ T cells sorted from blood. Subset here: CD45RA-negative fraction. Receptors originate from a young woman in good health.

The V and J genes are TRBV7-2 and TRBJ1-5, with D possibly being TRBD1 (5 bases). Germline V gene sequence: CDR1 SGHTA, CDR2 FQGNSA. The germline V and J ends were trimmed by 2 bases and 4 bases, with 18 bases remaining between them. This CDR3 has 17 amino acids. DNA for the CDR3: TGTGCCAGCAGCTTATCTAGCAGGGCGACCCTTAATCAGCCCCAGCATTTT. Its protein product is CASSLSSRATLNQPQHF.

This clone has more than one count but fewer than ten. The CDR3 coding sequence is TGCGCCAGCAGCTTGGGGGAGAAAGCTGGGGCCAACGTCCTGACTTTC. Amino acid sequence: CASSLGEKAGANVLTF. The chain recombines TRBV5-1 with TRBJ2-6, with a possible D match to TRBD2 (5 bases). Trimming stripped 0 bases from V and 2 bases from J, with 9 bases between. The CDR3 contains 16 residues. CDR1 SGHRS and CDR2 YFSETQ come from the germline V gene. Filled out from reference TRBV5-1 and TRBJ2-6, the complete variable domain reads KAGVTQTPRYLIKTRGQQVTLSCSPISGHRSVSWYQQTPGQGLQFLFEYFSETQRNKGNFPGRFSGRQFSNSRSEMNVSTLELGDSALYLCASSLGEKAGANVLTFGAGSRLTVL.

This rearrangement joins TRBV18 to TRBJ2-2, with 8 bases matching TRBD1. Germline trimming cut 2 bases from V and 6 bases from J; bases unmatched to any gene: 8. Germline V gives CDR1 KGHSH, CDR2 LQKENI. The CDR3 consists of 16 residues. The CDR3 coding sequence is TGTGCCAGCTCACCATCAGAATCAGGGGGCGCCGGGGAGCTGTTTTTT. Protein sequence: CASSPSESGGAGELFF. Based on the CDR3 plus reference TRBV18 and TRBJ2-2, the full variable domain is NAGVMQNPRHLVRRRGQEARLRCSPMKGHSHVYWYRQLPEEGLKFMVYLQKENIIDESGMPKERFSAEFPKEGPSILRIQQVVRGDSAAYFCASSPSESGGAGELFFGEGSRLTVL.

V gene TRBV28 combines with J gene TRBJ2-2; no clear D gene. Trimming took 3 bases from V and 1 from J, leaving 9 bases between them. From germline, CDR1 is MDHEN and CDR2 SYDVKM. CDR3 length equals 15 residues. CDR3 sequence reads: CASSFRQMNTGELFF. The CDR3 DNA is TGTGCCAGCAGTTTTCGGCAGATGAACACCGGGGAGCTGTTTTTT.

The CDR3 sequence is CASSRGLGVADTQYF. CDR3 nucleotide sequence: TGCGCCAGCAGCAGGGGACTAGGGGTTGCAGATACGCAGTATTTT. The chain links TRBV5-1 to TRBJ2-3, with TRBD2 identical over 8 bases. V shed 4 bases, J shed 4 bases, and the junction held 8 bases outside the gene matches. The CDR3 extends over 15 amino acids. Germline CDR1 SGHRS, CDR2 YFSETQ.

This clone occurred a few times. This sequence joins TRBV6-1 and TRBJ2-6; D unresolved. The CDR3 contains 14 residues. Trimming took 5 bases from V and 4 from J, leaving 9 bases between them. CDR1 and CDR2 from the germline V gene are MNHNS and SASEGT. CDR3 residues: CASSLTVGANVLTF. DNA of the CDR3: TGTGCCAGCAGTTTGACTGTGGGGGCCAACGTCCTGACTTTC.

The chain combines TRBV5-1 with TRBJ1-1; D uncertain. Per germline, CDR1 SGHRS and CDR2 YFSETQ. The CDR3 has 16 amino acids. V gave up 2 bases and J gave up 0 bases, with 14 bases separating them. CDR3 loop: CASSFGGGPMNTEAFF. The CDR3 DNA is TGCGCCAGCAGCTTCGGTGGCGGGCCGATGAACACTGAAGCTTTCTTT.

The rearrangement uses TRBV19 and TRBJ1-1; D uncertain. The V and J ends lost 2 bases and 1 base respectively, with 11 bases between them. CDR3 length: 15 residues. CDR1 and CDR2 from the germline V gene are LNHDA and SQIVND (reference sequence). CDR3 coding DNA: TGTGCCAGTAGTATAACCCCAGGCCAGAACACTGAAGCTTTCTTT. It encodes CASSITPGQNTEAFF.

The rearrangement uses TRBV6-5 and TRBJ2-7; D call uncertain. The CDR3 consists of 13 residues. Per germline, CDR1 MNHEY and CDR2 SVGAGI. Trimming removed 9 bases at V and 5 bases at J, with 17 bases between. Written as DNA, the CDR3 is TGTGCCAGTAAACCCGACGGGTGGGACGAGCAGTACTTC. Amino acids: CASKPDGWDEQYF.